This passage covers 23 T cell receptor beta chains from one sample sequenced in a study of blood T cell repertoires in COVID-19 (TCRdb year 2020). To prepare the library, the immunoSEQ multiplex PCR assay was applied. TCRdb re-hosts the immuneACCESS table, in-frame sequences only. Its copies lack some clones; in the studies checked, an unresolved V gene accounts for under half of them, and the cause for the rest is not known. The sample has about 200,000 clones on record, just under 85% of them singletons. The top ten clonotypes cover about 15% of the sample. Sequenced: PBMCs or T cells enriched from blood (not recorded which). Source of these receptors: a man in his forties who had recovered from COVID-19.

The chain links TRBV4-3 to TRBJ2-5, with 7 nucleotides matching TRBD2. The CDR3 has 17 residues. The V and J ends lost 0 bases and 6 bases, in that order; junction bases with no gene match: 13. Germline loops: CDR1 LGHNA, CDR2 YSLEER. The CDR3 loop is CASSQDWGEGSSKTQYF. DNA of the CDR3: TGCGCCAGCAGCCAAGATTGGGGGGAGGGGTCTAGTAAGACCCAGTACTTC.

The V and J genes are TRBV15 and TRBJ1-2, with a weak D call TRBD1 (6 bases). CDR3 length: 13 amino acids. CDR1 LNHNV and CDR2 YYDKDF come from the germline V gene (reference sequence). V lost 0 bases to trimming and J lost 8 bases, with 10 bases between them. CDR3 nucleotides: TGTGCCACCAGCAGAGACTCCACAGGGGGCTACACCTTC. It translates to CATSRDSTGGYTF. The full variable domain, in which reference TRBV15 and TRBJ1-2 provide the parts outside the CDR3, is DAMVIQNPRYQVTQFGKPVTLSCSQTLNHNVMYWYQQKSSQAPKLLFHYYDKDFNNEADTPDNFQSRRPNTSFCFLDIRSPGLGDTAMYLCATSRDSTGGYTFGSGTRLTVV.

The chain is built from TRBV5-1 and TRBJ2-1; 7 positions agree with TRBD1. Germline loops: CDR1 SGHRS, CDR2 YFSETQ. Germline trimming cut 7 bases from V and 4 bases from J; bases unmatched to any gene: 5. The CDR3 covers 13 residues. The CDR3 DNA is TGCGCCAGCGGAGTACAGGGGTACAATGAGCAGTTCTTC. Amino acids: CASGVQGYNEQFF.

This sequence joins TRBV18 and TRBJ2-7; 7 nucleotides agree with TRBD2. Germline V gene lookup returns CDR1 KGHSH and CDR2 LQKENI. This CDR3 has 18 residues. V dropped 4 bases and J dropped 0; count of bases not matched to a gene: 15. In DNA, the CDR3 is TGTGCCAGCTCACTGGGGTCCGGCATGCGGGGGTCCTCCTACGAGCAGTACTTC. Translation gives CASSLGSGMRGSSYEQYF.

V gene TRBV4-1 combines with J gene TRBJ1-2; D is undetermined. The germline gives CDR1 MGHRA, CDR2 YSYEKL. Trimming pared 3 bases from V and 4 bases from J, leaving 15 bases between. This CDR3 region has 15 residues. CDR3 sequence reads: CASSQVRSLGYGYTF. The DNA of the CDR3 is TGCGCCAGCAGCCAGGTTAGATCGCTTGGCTATGGCTACACCTTC.

V usage is TRBV18 and J usage is TRBJ1-5; no clear D. The CDR3 has 13 amino acids. In germline, CDR1 is KGHSH, CDR2 LQKENI. The V and J ends lost 4 bases and 0 bases respectively, with 4 bases between them. The CDR3: CASSQLSNQPQHF. For the CDR3, the DNA is TGTGCCAGCTCACAGCTTAGCAATCAGCCCCAGCATTTT.

The chain uses TRBV28 and TRBJ1-2; no clear D gene. This CDR3 contains 14 residues. Germline V CDR1 and CDR2: MDHEN, SYDVKM. Trimming left V 7 bases short and J 4 bases short, with 16 bases between. Written as DNA, the CDR3 is TGTGCCAGCACTCTCTCGGGTTTTTTCTATGGCTACACCTTC. Amino acids: CASTLSGFFYGYTF.

V and J are TRBV7-4 and TRBJ2-1, with D possibly matching TRBD2 (6 bases). The germline V gene encodes CDR1 SGHVT and CDR2 SQSDAQ. The CDR3 is 15 residues long. Deletions cut 3 bases from V and 7 bases from J, with 16 bases between. CDR3 amino acids: CASSFTSKRRNEQFF. CDR3 DNA: TGTGCCAGCAGCTTTACTAGCAAGAGGCGAAATGAGCAGTTCTTC. The full variable domain, its missing parts supplied by reference TRBV7-4 and TRBJ2-1, is GAGVSQSPRYKVAKRGRDVALRCDSISGHVTLYWYRQTLGQGSEVLTYSQSDAQRDKSGRPSGRFSAERPERSVSTLKIQRTEQGDSAVYLCASSFTSKRRNEQFFGPGTRLTVL.

DNA for the CDR3: TGTGCCAGTAGTACCGGAACCAGACAGGGAGCTAACTATGGCTACACCTTC. It encodes CASSTGTRQGANYGYTF. The chain employs TRBV19 and TRBJ1-2; 7 nucleotides match TRBD1. This CDR3 region has 17 residues. V shed 4 bases and J 0 bases; nucleotides not matched to a gene: 11. Germline-derived CDR1 and CDR2 are LNHDA and SQIVND (reference sequence).

The V call is TRBV5-1, the J call TRBJ2-2; 8 bases match TRBD1. Germline CDR1 is SGHRS and CDR2 is YFSETQ. Losses at the gene ends were 7 bases for V and 0 bases for J; bases not matched to a gene: 8. CDR3 length: 16 amino acids. CDR3 residues: CASRGQVNANTGELFF. CDR3 bases: TGCGCCAGCCGGGGACAGGTGAACGCGAACACCGGGGAGCTGTTTTTT.

The CDR3 here is CASAPPTSGIYRGELFF. The CDR3 coding sequence is TGTGCCTCCGCCCCCCCAACTAGCGGGATTTACCGCGGGGAGCTGTTTTTT. This chain joins TRBV10-3 and TRBJ2-2, with 10 positions matching TRBD2. Germline CDR1 reads ENHRY; CDR2 reads SYGVKD. The CDR3 runs to 17 residues. The V gene end was trimmed by 11 bases and the J gene end by 7 bases; junction bases not matched to a gene: 19.

The chain couples TRBV5-8 to TRBJ1-1, with 11 bases identical to TRBD1. J gave up 4 bases and V 4 bases, and 9 bases lay outside the gene matches. The germline V gene encodes CDR1 SGHTS and CDR2 YDEGEE. The CDR3 is made up of 16 amino acids. The DNA of the CDR3 is TGTGCCAGCAGCATTTTGGACAGGGGGCGCCGCACTGAAGCTTTCTTT. Its protein product is CASSILDRGRRTEAFF.

This chain links TRBV12-3 or TRBV12-4 with TRBJ1-2; D is uncertain. V was clipped by 1 base and J by 5 bases, with 5 bases between them. CDR3 length: 12 amino acids. The CDR3 DNA is TGTGCCAGCAGTTTAGACAGTTATGGCTACACCTTC. This codes for CASSLDSYGYTF.

In its sample, this clone was seen many times. In DNA form, the CDR3 reads TGTGCCAGCAGCTTTTTCACTAGCGGATTACACGAGCAGTACTTC. This encodes CASSFFTSGLHEQYF. This chain uses TRBV7-2 with TRBJ2-7, with 8 bases lining up with TRBD2. Germline V gene data show CDR1 as SGHTA and CDR2 as FQGNSA. J gave up 5 bases and V 3 bases, and 9 bases lay outside the gene matches. The CDR3 spans 15 residues.

The rearrangement joins TRBV2 to TRBJ2-2, with D unclear. The V gene lost 4 bases and the J gene lost 5 bases, with 11 bases spanning the gap. Germline values: CDR1 SNHLY, CDR2 FYNNEI. This CDR3 is 14 amino acids long. The CDR3 bases are TGTGCCAGCAGTGCCACAGTCAATACCGGGGAGCTGTTTTTT. It encodes CASSATVNTGELFF.

The chain links TRBV12-3 or TRBV12-4 to TRBJ1-4; D is possibly TRBD1 (5 bases). This CDR3 region has 13 residues. V was shortened by 6 bases and J by 10 bases, with 15 bases between the two germline ends. This chain's CDR3 is CASRRQPEGKLFF. The CDR3 DNA follows: TGTGCCAGCAGGAGACAGCCGGAAGGAAAACTGTTTTTT.

This chain uses TRBV6-5 with TRBJ1-1, with 7 bases fitting TRBD1. Looked up from germline, CDR1 is MNHEY and CDR2 is SVGAGI. This CDR3 is 13 amino acids long. V lost 6 bases, J lost 4 bases, and 5 bases stayed unmatched. Here the CDR3 DNA reads TGTGCCAGCAGCCAACAGGGGTCCACTGAAGCTTTCTTT. This codes for CASSQQGSTEAFF.

The chain employs TRBV28 and TRBJ2-1, with TRBD2 matching over 13 bases. After removal of 3 bases from V and 9 bases from J, the junction contained 11 bases not matched to a gene. Germline V gene sequence: CDR1 MDHEN, CDR2 SYDVKM. The CDR3 is made up of 17 amino acids. The CDR3 nucleotides read TGTGCCAGCAGTTTCTTTGGAACTAGCGGGAGGGCCGTTGAGCAGTTCTTC. Its protein product is CASSFFGTSGRAVEQFF.

The chain has TRBV7-6 and TRBJ2-5, with D maybe TRBD2 (6 bases). The CDR3 runs 12 residues. Germline CDR1 and CDR2: SGHVS and FNYEAQ. The V and J ends lost 5 bases and 5 bases respectively, with 9 bases between them. CDR3 in DNA: TGTGCCAGCAGCCGGGACTGGGAGACCCAGTACTTC. Protein sequence: CASSRDWETQYF.

The chain links TRBV5-1 to TRBJ1-6, with D possibly matching TRBD1 (5 bases). Trimming took 0 bases from V and 9 from J, leaving 10 bases between them. CDR3 size: 14 residues. Germline V lookup: CDR1 SGHRS, CDR2 YFSETQ. The CDR3 spells CASSLAGLGSPLHF. The DNA of the CDR3 is TGCGCCAGCAGCTTGGCAGGGTTGGGTTCACCCCTCCACTTT.

V gene TRBV4-3 combines with J gene TRBJ1-4; D call uncertain. CDR1 and CDR2 (germline): LGHNA, YSLEER. The ends were cut back, 1 base at V and 6 bases at J, with 9 bases in the middle. CDR3 length equals 14 residues. As DNA, the CDR3 is TGCGCCAGCAGCCAAGGACCCGAGGATGAAAAACTGTTTTTT. Protein: CASSQGPEDEKLFF.

The V and J genes are TRBV7-9 and TRBJ1-3; D uncertain. Germline V CDR1 and CDR2: SEHNR, FQNEAQ (reference sequence). Between the trimmed V and J ends, which lost 5 bases and 4 bases, there was a span of 18 bases. The CDR3 is 16 amino acids. For the CDR3, the DNA is TGTGCCAGCAGCCTAGAGACCGTTCCGGGGGGAAACACCATATATTTT. Protein: CASSLETVPGGNTIYF.

V usage is TRBV9 and J usage is TRBJ2-7, with D tentatively TRBD1 (6 bases). The germline gives CDR1 SGDLS, CDR2 YYNGEE. The CDR3 consists of 14 residues. V lost 4 bases to trimming and J lost 2 bases, with 13 bases between them. The CDR3 region is CASSPQGEAYEQYF. The CDR3 coding sequence is TGTGCCAGCAGCCCACAGGGAGAGGCCTACGAGCAGTACTTC.